This note documents a single T cell receptor beta chain sequence. Its antigen remains unidentified. This record belongs to a study of OX40 agonist ivuxolimab in advanced cancers. Turning to the study itself: In this trial design, patients received ivuxolimab intravenously at 0.01 to 10 mg/kg every 2 weeks.

With 0 bases removed from V and 6 bases from J, the gap between germline ends came to 8 bases. This CDR3 spans 13 amino acids. Germline CDR1 is LGHNA and CDR2 is YNFKEQ. General study findings and limits: CD4+ and CD8+ T cells in blood underwent clonal expansion by week 6 at 0.1 to 3.0 mg/kg. On average, CD8+ T cells showed a greater number of expanded clones than CD4+.

This table comes from immunoSEQ multiplex PCR, and its TCRdb copy is limited to in-frame clones, with some not included. This table has 94,000 or so clones, roughly four fifths appearing once. This sample comprised CD4+ or CD8+ T cells sorted from blood, obtained in a trial of the OX40 agonist ivuxolimab. The clonotype was recovered from an adult with an advanced solid tumor such as melanoma, head and neck, liver or kidney cancer. The chain joins TRBV4-2 to TRBJ1-2; D not resolved. CDR3 nucleotides: TGTGCCAGCAGCCAAGAAGGTACAGATGGCTACACCTTC. It specifies CASSQEGTDGYTF.